The clone carrying this TCR beta chain was found many times. Antigen: not known. This sample is drawn from a study of neurological immune-mediated disorders. Regarding the study as a whole: In HTLV-1-associated myelopathy, TCR clonal expansion was greatest, and in multiple sclerosis it was least, below healthy controls.

The sample's time point: longitudinal time-point 1 (baseline). In TCRdb, the 5' RACE reads were re-called with MiXCR into one record per CDR3 protein. This table has roughly 61,000 distinct CDR3 sequences, about 10% appearing once. Germline V CDR1 and CDR2: SGHRS, YFSETQ. The J segment lost 4 bases and the V segment lost 4 bases, leaving 10 bases of the junction unmatched. The CDR3 has 16 residues. This sequence originates from a male donor with HTLV-1-associated myelopathy (HAM/TSP). The chain is built from TRBV5-1 and TRBJ2-1; 8 nucleotides line up with TRBD1. The sequenced sample consisted of PBMCs. DNA of the CDR3: TGCGCCAGCAGCCTCCAGGGGGCCTCTTTGTACAATGAGCAGTTCTTC. Residues: CASSLQGASLYNEQFF.